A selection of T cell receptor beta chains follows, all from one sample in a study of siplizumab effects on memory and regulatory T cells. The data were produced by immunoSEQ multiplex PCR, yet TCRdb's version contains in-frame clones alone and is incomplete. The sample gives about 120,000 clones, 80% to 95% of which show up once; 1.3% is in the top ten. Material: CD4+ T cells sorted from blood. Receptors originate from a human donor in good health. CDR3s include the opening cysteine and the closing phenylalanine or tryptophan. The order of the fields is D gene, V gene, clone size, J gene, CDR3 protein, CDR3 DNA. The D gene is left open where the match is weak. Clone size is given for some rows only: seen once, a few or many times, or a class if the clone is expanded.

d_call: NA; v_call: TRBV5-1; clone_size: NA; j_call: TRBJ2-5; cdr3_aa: CASSLTDPRIKETQYF; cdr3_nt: TGCGCCAGCAGCTTAACGGACCCTCGTATCAAAGAGACCCAGTACTTC
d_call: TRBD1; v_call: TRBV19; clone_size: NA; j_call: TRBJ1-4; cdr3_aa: CASSTQGVELFF; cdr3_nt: TGTGCCAGTAGTACCCAGGGGGTGGAACTGTTTTTT
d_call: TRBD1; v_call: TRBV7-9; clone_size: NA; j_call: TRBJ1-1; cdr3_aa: CASSLSTGGGTEAFF; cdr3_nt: TGTGCCAGCAGCTTAAGTACAGGGGGTGGTACTGAAGCTTTCTTT
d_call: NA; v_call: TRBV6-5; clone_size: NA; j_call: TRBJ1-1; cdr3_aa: CASRPGRLKGTEAFF; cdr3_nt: TGTGCCAGCAGACCCGGTCGATTAAAGGGGACTGAAGCTTTCTTT
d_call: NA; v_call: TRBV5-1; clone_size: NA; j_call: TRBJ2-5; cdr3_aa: CASSPRGPETQYF; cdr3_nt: TGCGCCAGCAGCCCGAGGGGACCGGAGACCCAGTACTTC
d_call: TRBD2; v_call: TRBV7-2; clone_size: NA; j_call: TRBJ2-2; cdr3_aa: CAARAGVFTGELFF; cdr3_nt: TGTGCCGCTAGGGCGGGAGTTTTCACCGGGGAGCTGTTTTTT
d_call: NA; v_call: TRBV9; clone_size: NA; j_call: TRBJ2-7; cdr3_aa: CASSVMLKQPYEQYF; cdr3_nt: TGTGCCAGCAGCGTTATGCTAAAGCAACCATACGAGCAGTACTTC
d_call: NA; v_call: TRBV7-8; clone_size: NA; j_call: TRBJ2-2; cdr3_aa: CASSLSGELFF; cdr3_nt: TGTGCCAGCAGCTTAAGTGGGGAGCTGTTTTTT
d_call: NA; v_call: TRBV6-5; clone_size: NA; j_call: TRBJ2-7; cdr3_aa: CASKPGGGSAYEQYF; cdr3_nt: TGTGCCAGCAAGCCCGGGGGCGGGTCGGCCTACGAGCAGTACTTC
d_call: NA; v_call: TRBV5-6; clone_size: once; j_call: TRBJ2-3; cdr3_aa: CASSLGLGSTDTQYF; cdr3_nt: TGTGCCAGCAGCTTGGGACTGGGATCCACAGATACGCAGTATTTT
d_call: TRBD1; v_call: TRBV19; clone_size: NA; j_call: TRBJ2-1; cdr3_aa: CASRRDRASYNEQFF; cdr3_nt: TGTGCCAGTAGGCGGGACAGGGCCTCCTACAATGAGCAGTTCTTC
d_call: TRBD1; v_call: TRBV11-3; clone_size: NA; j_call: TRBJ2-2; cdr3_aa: CASSQDRTGELFF; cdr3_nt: TGTGCCAGCAGCCAGGACAGGACCGGGGAGCTGTTTTTT
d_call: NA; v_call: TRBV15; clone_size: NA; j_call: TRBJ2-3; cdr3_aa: CATSFHGSTDTQYF; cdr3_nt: TGTGCCACCAGCTTTCACGGGAGCACAGATACGCAGTATTTT
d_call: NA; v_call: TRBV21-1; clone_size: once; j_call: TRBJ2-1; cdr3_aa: CASSGLAGSHEQFF; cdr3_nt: TGTGCCAGCAGCGGACTAGCGGGATCGCATGAGCAGTTCTTC